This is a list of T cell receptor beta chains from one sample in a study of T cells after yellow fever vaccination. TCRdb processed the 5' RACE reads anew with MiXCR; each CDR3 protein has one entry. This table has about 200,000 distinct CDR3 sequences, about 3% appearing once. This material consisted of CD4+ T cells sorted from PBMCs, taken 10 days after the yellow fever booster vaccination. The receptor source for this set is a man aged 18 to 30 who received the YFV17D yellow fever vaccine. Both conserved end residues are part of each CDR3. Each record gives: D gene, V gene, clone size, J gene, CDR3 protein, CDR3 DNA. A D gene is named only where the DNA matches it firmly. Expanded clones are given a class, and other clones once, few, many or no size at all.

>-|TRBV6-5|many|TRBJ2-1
CASSQGRINEQFF
TGTGCCAGCAGCCAGGGACGGATTAATGAGCAGTTCTTC
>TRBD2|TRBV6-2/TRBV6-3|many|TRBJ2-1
CASSYSRGSGRQGQFF
TGTGCCAGCAGTTACTCAAGGGGTAGCGGGAGGCAGGGGCAGTTCTTC
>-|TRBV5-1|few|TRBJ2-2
CASSSGPGTGELFF
TGCGCCAGCAGCTCAGGCCCAGGGACCGGGGAGCTGTTTTTT
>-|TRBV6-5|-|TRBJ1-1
CASRGLLGPPSTEAFF
TGTGCCAGCAGAGGGCTACTCGGACCGCCCTCCACTGAAGCTTTCTTT
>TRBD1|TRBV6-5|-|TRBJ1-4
CASSTDRGNEKLFF
TGTGCCAGCAGCACGGACAGGGGTAATGAAAAACTGTTTTTT
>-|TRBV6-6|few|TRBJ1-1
CASSLEGLPEAFF
TGTGCCAGCAGTTTGGAGGGCTTGCCTGAAGCTTTCTTT
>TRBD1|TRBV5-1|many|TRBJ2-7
CASGTGLSYEQYF
TGCGCCAGCGGGACAGGGCTCTCTTATGAGCAGTACTTC
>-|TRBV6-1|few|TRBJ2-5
CASLQLFGETQYF
TGTGCCAGTTTACAGCTATTCGGGGAGACCCAGTACTTC
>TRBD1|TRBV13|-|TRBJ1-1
CASSSYRDRGNTEAFF
TGTGCCAGCAGCTCTTACCGGGACAGGGGGAACACTGAAGCTTTCTTT
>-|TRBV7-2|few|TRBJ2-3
CASSPPRAYTDTQYF
TGTGCCAGCAGCCCCCCGCGGGCTTACACAGATACGCAGTATTTT
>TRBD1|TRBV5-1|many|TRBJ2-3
CASSFGQVKDTQYF
TGCGCCAGCAGCTTCGGACAGGTTAAAGATACGCAGTATTTT
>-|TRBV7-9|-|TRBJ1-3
CASSLQSVGNTIYF
TGTGCCAGCAGCTTACAATCCGTCGGAAACACCATATATTTT
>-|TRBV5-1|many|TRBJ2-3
CASCTREHTLDTQYF
TGCGCCAGCTGCACGCGAGAACACACGCTGGATACGCAGTATTTT
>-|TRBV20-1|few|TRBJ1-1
CSARRGGLGTEAFF
TGCAGTGCTCGTAGGGGGGGGTTAGGCACTGAAGCTTTCTTT
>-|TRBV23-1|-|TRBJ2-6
CASNALRKFSGANVLTF
TGCGCCAGCAACGCTCTCCGGAAGTTCTCTGGGGCCAACGTCCTGACTTTC
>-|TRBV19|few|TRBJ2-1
CASSIGAGLYNEQFF
TGTGCCAGTAGTATAGGTGCGGGGCTGTACAATGAGCAGTTCTTC
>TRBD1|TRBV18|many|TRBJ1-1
CASSLGTALTEAFF
TGTGCCAGCTCACTTGGGACAGCCCTCACTGAAGCTTTCTTT
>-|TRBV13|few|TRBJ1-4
CASSLALGAIEKLFF
TGTGCCAGCAGCTTAGCTCTGGGGGCGATTGAAAAACTGTTTTTT
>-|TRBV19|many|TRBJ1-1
CASSTWGNTEAFF
TGTGCCAGTTCCACTTGGGGGAACACTGAAGCTTTCTTT
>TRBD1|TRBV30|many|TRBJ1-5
CAWNKGQYQPQHF
TGTGCCTGGAATAAGGGACAGTACCAGCCCCAGCATTTT
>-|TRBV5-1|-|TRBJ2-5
CASSSDNQETQYF
TGCGCCAGCAGCTCGGATAACCAAGAGACCCAGTACTTC
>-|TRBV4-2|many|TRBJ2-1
CASSSPDPNEQFF
TGTGCCAGCAGCTCCCCCGACCCCAATGAGCAGTTCTTC
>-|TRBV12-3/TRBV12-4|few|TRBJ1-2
CASRRQDITINDGYTF
TGTGCCAGCAGGAGACAGGATATCACAATTAATGATGGCTACACCTTC
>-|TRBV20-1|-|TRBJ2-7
CSATTGLSYEQYF
TGCAGTGCTACCACGGGCCTCTCCTACGAGCAGTACTTC
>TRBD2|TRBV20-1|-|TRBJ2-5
CSAAPLLAGTQETQYF
TGCAGTGCTGCCCCCCTTCTAGCGGGGACGCAAGAGACCCAGTACTTC
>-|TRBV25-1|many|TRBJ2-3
CASGGTSGLDTQYF
TGTGCCAGCGGAGGGACATCGGGGTTGGATACGCAGTATTTT
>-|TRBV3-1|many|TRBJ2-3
CASSQREMPQYF
TGTGCCAGCAGCCAAAGGGAGATGCCGCAGTATTTT
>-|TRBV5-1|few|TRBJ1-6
CASSLSQGNSPLHF
TGCGCCAGCAGCTTGTCCCAGGGTAACTCACCCCTCCACTTT
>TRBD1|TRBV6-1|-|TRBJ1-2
CASRGTGDGYGYTF
TGTGCCAGCAGGGGGACAGGGGATGGCTATGGCTACACCTTC
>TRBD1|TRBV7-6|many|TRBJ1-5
CASSRIGQAGIQPQHF
TGTGCCAGCAGCCGAATCGGACAGGCCGGTATTCAGCCCCAGCATTTT
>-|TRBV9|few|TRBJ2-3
CASSPTMLTRQYF
TGTGCCAGCAGCCCCACAATGTTAACGCGGCAGTATTTT
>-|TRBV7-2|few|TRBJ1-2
CASSLYGGGYTF
TGTGCCAGCAGCTTATATGGGGGCGGCTACACCTTC
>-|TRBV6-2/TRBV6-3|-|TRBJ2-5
CASSSTNRERYF
TGTGCCAGCAGCTCCACCAACAGGGAGCGGTACTTC
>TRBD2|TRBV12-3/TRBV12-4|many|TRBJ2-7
CASREDVAGGYEQYF
TGTGCCAGCAGGGAAGATGTAGCGGGGGGGTACGAGCAGTACTTC
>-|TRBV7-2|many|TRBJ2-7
CASSPDGYYEQYF
TGTGCCAGCAGTCCGGACGGCTACTACGAGCAGTACTTC
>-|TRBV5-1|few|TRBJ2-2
CASSLLGGEELFF
TGCGCCAGCAGCCTCCTAGGGGGGGAGGAGCTGTTTTTT
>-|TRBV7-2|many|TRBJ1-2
CASSPTSSGGFYGYTF
TGTGCCAGCAGCCCGACCTCCTCTGGGGGATTCTATGGCTACACCTTC
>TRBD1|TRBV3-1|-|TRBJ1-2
CASSQDSLGTGGYTF
TGTGCCAGCAGCCAAGATTCCTTAGGGACAGGTGGCTACACCTTC
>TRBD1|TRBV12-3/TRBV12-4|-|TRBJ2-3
CASSLRPGQGGDTQYF
TGTGCCAGCAGTCTACGACCAGGACAGGGAGGTGATACGCAGTATTTT
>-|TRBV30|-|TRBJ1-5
CAWSAYDQPQHF
TGTGCCTGGAGTGCCTATGATCAGCCCCAGCATTTT
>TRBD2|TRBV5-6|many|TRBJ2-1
CASSFSGGSYNEQFF
TGTGCCAGCAGCTTTAGCGGGGGCTCCTACAATGAGCAGTTCTTC
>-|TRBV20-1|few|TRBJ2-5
CSARGQGVGKETQYF
TGCAGTGCTAGAGGGCAGGGTGTAGGGAAAGAGACCCAGTACTTC
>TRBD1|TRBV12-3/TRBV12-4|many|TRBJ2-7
CASSFEAGGYEQYF
TGTGCCAGCAGTTTCGAGGCAGGGGGCTACGAGCAGTACTTC
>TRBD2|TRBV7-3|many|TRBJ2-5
CASSPTSMGETQYF
TGTGCCAGCAGCCCGACTAGCATGGGAGAGACCCAGTACTTC
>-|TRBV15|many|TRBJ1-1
CATSREGSGNTEAFF
TGTGCCACCAGCAGAGAGGGGTCTGGGAACACTGAAGCTTTCTTT
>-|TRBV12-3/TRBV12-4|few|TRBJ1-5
CASGPGKDQPQHF
TGTGCCAGCGGACCGGGGAAGGATCAGCCCCAGCATTTT
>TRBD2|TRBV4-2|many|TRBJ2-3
CASSHPSGGAGDTQYF
TGTGCCAGCAGCCACCCTAGCGGGGGGGCTGGAGATACGCAGTATTTT
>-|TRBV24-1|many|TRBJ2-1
CATGAVGAREQFF
TGTGCCACCGGGGCCGTGGGGGCGCGAGAGCAGTTCTTC
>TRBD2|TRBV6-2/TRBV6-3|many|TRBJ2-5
CASILAGGETQYF
TGTGCCAGCATCCTAGCGGGGGGGGAGACCCAGTACTTC